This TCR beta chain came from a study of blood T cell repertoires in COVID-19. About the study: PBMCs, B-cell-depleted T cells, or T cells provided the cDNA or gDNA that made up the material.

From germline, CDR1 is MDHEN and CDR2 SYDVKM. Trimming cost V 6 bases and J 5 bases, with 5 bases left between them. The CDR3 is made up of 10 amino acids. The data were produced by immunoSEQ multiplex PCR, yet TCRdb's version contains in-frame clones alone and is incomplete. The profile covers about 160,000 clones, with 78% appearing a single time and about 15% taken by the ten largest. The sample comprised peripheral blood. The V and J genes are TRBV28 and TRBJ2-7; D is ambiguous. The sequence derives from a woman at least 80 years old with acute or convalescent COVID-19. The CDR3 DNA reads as TGTGCCAGCAGGGGCCACGAGCAGTACTTC. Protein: CASRGHEQYF.